This entry describes one T cell receptor beta chain. The CDR3 has 14 residues. CDR1 is LNHDA, CDR2 SQIVND, per germline (reference sequence). V lost 6 bases to trimming and J lost 0 bases, with 9 bases between them. This record belongs to a study of blood T cell repertoires in COVID-19. About the research overall: From the United States, Italy and Spain came samples of acute and convalescent COVID-19.

Here immunoSEQ multiplex PCR was the method, and the copy in TCRdb shows in-frame clones only, minus some. The sample holds over 15,000 clones; approximately 90% are singletons and the top ten take 10%. Sequencing was performed on peripheral blood. The source of this sequence is a man at least 80 years old with acute or convalescent COVID-19. The gene calls are TRBV19 and TRBJ2-1; D is ambiguous. The CDR3 DNA reads as TGTGCCAGTAGGGCTGGAGTCTCCTACAATGAGCAGTTCTTC. Translating it yields CASRAGVSYNEQFF.